The 31 T cell receptor beta chains below come from one sample, sequenced in a study of response to subunit inactivated influenza vaccine. Using its own MiXCR run on the RT-PCR reads, TCRdb lists one record per CDR3 protein. The table has around 490,000 distinct CDR3 sequences, 6.5% to 8% seen once. The sequenced sample was PBMCs from blood, obtained less than 30 months after vaccination. All receptors derive from a man aged 50-75 years who received an inactivated influenza vaccine.

A few counts support this clonotype. CDR3 DNA sequence: TGCGCCAGCAGCTTGCTTGTAGGGCGAAACACCGGGGAGCTGTTTTTT. Its protein product is CASSLLVGRNTGELFF. V is TRBV5-1 and J is TRBJ2-2; D not certain. Germline CDR1 is SGHRS and CDR2 is YFSETQ. V lost 1 base and J lost 2, with 12 bases in between. This CDR3 spans 16 amino acids.

This clonotype was seen repeatedly, ten times or more. This sequence joins TRBV14 and TRBJ2-5; TRBD2 aligns across 10 bases. The germline V gene has CDR1 SGHDN and CDR2 FVKESK. Trimming cost V 6 bases and J 5 bases; bases outside gene matches: 9. There are 15 residues in the CDR3. CDR3 sequence (DNA): TGTGCCAGCAGTCCAAGCGGGGGGGCCCAGGAGACCCAGTACTTC. This translates into CASSPSGGAQETQYF.

This clonotype has a handful of counts. V gene TRBV7-6 combines with J gene TRBJ2-6; D is unresolved. The CDR3 extends over 15 amino acids. V lost 5 bases, J lost 0 bases, and 8 bases lay in between. Germline CDR1 reads SGHVS; CDR2 reads FNYEAQ. The CDR3 protein is CASSPWGSGANVLTF. The CDR3 DNA reads as TGTGCCAGCAGCCCTTGGGGCTCTGGGGCCAACGTCCTGACTTTC. Drawing the rest from reference TRBV7-6 and TRBJ2-6, the complete variable domain is GAGVSQSPRYKVTKRGQDVALRCDPISGHVSLYWYRQALGQGPEFLTYFNYEAQQDKSGLPNDRFSAERPEGSISTLTIQRTEQRDSAMYRCASSPWGSGANVLTFGAGSRLTVL.

This clonotype was detected only a few times. The gene calls are TRBV4-3 and TRBJ2-3, with 9 bases lining up with TRBD2. CDR1 LGHNA and CDR2 YSLEER come from the germline V gene. The J segment lost 1 base and the V segment lost 2 bases, leaving 4 bases of the junction unmatched. The CDR3 consists of 16 residues. The CDR3 sequence: CASSQLGTSRTDTQYF. The CDR3 nucleotides read TGCGCCAGCAGCCAACTGGGGACTAGCCGCACAGATACGCAGTATTTT.

This clonotype was picked up a small number of times. This chain links TRBV6-1 with TRBJ1-2; D not resolved. V dropped 7 bases and J dropped 2 bases, with 5 bases sitting between them. The CDR3 spans 11 residues. Germline-derived CDR1 and CDR2 are MNHNS and SASEGT. The CDR3 DNA reads TGTGCCAGCATGGGAAACTATGGCTACACCTTC. This encodes CASMGNYGYTF.

This rearrangement joins TRBV7-6 to TRBJ2-1; 9 nucleotides match TRBD2. Germline CDR1 SGHVS, CDR2 FNYEAQ. The J segment lost 8 bases and the V segment lost 4 bases, leaving 6 bases of the junction unmatched. The CDR3 is made up of 14 amino acids. CDR3 protein: CASSSVAGVHEQFF. The DNA of the CDR3 is TGTGCCAGCAGCTCTGTAGCGGGAGTTCATGAGCAGTTCTTC.

The table lists this clonotype with a few counts. Relative to the germline gene, one junction end is altered; a read error may explain this. V gene TRBV20-1 combines with J gene TRBJ2-1; 7 bases agree with TRBD2. The CDR3 is 15 amino acids. The germline V gene has CDR1 DFQATT and CDR2 SNEGSKA (reference sequence). CDR3 amino acids: CSAGDGGTIDNEQFF. Written as DNA, the CDR3 is TGCAGTGCTGGAGACGGGGGGACTATCGATAATGAGCAGTTCTTC.

This clonotype was found many times. CDR3 nucleotides: TGTGCCAGCAGCTTGGATGTTTCAGTCTGGACTCAGATGGAAAACACAGATACGCAGTATTTT. Translating it yields CASSLDVSVWTQMENTDTQYF. The chain joins TRBV5-4 to TRBJ2-3; D is possibly TRBD2 (5 bases). Germline V gene data show CDR1 as SGHNT and CDR2 as YYREEE (reference sequence). The CDR3 sequence is 21 residues long. Trimming took 0 bases from V and 2 from J, leaving 28 bases between them.

This clonotype was seen ten or more times. The chain recombines TRBV5-5 with TRBJ2-4, with 11 bases fitting TRBD1. In germline, CDR1 is SGHKS, CDR2 YYEKEE (reference sequence). V gave up 0 bases and J gave up 8 bases; unmatched junction bases: 4. The CDR3 runs 15 residues. The CDR3 protein is CASSLDGTGGDIQYF. In DNA, the CDR3 is TGTGCCAGCAGCTTGGACGGGACAGGGGGTGACATTCAGTACTTC.

By sample share, this clonotype is medium-sized. The chain uses TRBV12-3 or TRBV12-4 and TRBJ2-1; 8 bases map to TRBD2. This CDR3 is built from 17 residues. Trimming took 3 bases from V and 4 from J; bases not matched to a gene: 11. In DNA, the CDR3 is TGTGCCAGCAGTTTCCAGCTAAGCGGGGGCAAATACAATGAGCAGTTCTTC. This sequence encodes CASSFQLSGGKYNEQFF.

In its sample, this clonotype was seen many times. This chain joins TRBV3-1 and TRBJ2-7; no clear D gene. CDR1 is LGHDT, CDR2 YNNKEL, per germline (reference sequence). This CDR3 comprises 13 residues. The V and J ends lost 3 bases and 6 bases respectively, with 12 bases between them. CDR3 sequence: CASSQRDKGEQYF. DNA of the CDR3: TGTGCCAGCAGCCAGAGAGATAAGGGCGAGCAGTACTTC.

This clonotype was picked up many times. The V and J genes are TRBV5-1 and TRBJ2-3; D assignment may be TRBD1 or TRBD2 (5 bases each). The CDR3 sequence is 15 residues long. V was cut by 0 bases and J by 2 bases, with 10 bases left in between. Looked up from germline, CDR1 is SGHRS and CDR2 is YFSETQ. The DNA for the CDR3 is TGCGCCAGCAGCTTGGGTATAGGGACCACAGATACGCAGTATTTT. As protein: CASSLGIGTTDTQYF.

V and J are TRBV6-2 or TRBV6-3 and TRBJ1-2; D possibly corresponds to TRBD1 (5 bases). Trimming pared 7 bases from V and 2 bases from J, leaving 14 bases between. CDR1 is MNHEY, CDR2 SVGEGT, per germline. This CDR3 is built from 14 residues. The CDR3 coding sequence is TGTGCCAGCACCGTGATAGGACAAAACTATGGCTACACCTTC. Translated, it gives CASTVIGQNYGYTF.

This clonotype has just a few counts. The chain employs TRBV10-3 and TRBJ1-2, with D possibly matching TRBD1 (6 bases). The germline CDR1 and CDR2 sequences are ENHRY and SYGVKD. The CDR3 spans 13 residues. Trimming stripped 7 bases from V and 2 bases from J, with 11 bases between. CDR3 sequence: CAIKGGGNYGYTF. CDR3 nucleotide sequence: TGTGCCATCAAGGGGGGAGGCAACTATGGCTACACCTTC.

This clonotype was detected a few times. The chain carries TRBV6-2 or TRBV6-3 and TRBJ2-3; 13 nucleotides align to TRBD2. The V gene end was trimmed by 6 bases and the J gene end by 0 bases; junction bases not matched to a gene: 15. This CDR3 is 20 amino acids long. CDR1 is MNHEY, CDR2 SVGEGT, per germline. CDR3 nucleotides: TGTGCCAGCAGGCACGGAAACCCGGGACTAGCGGGACTCAGCACAGATACGCAGTATTTT. Translating it yields CASRHGNPGLAGLSTDTQYF.

The chain employs TRBV10-3 and TRBJ2-3; D remains unclear. This CDR3 has 13 residues. Trimming left V 0 bases short and J 7 bases short, with 8 bases between. Germline CDR1 and CDR2: ENHRY and SYGVKD. The CDR3 sequence is CAISESGFYTQYF. The CDR3 DNA reads TGTGCCATCAGTGAGTCAGGCTTCTATACGCAGTATTTT.

The chain is built from TRBV15 and TRBJ2-5, with 7 bases identical to TRBD2. CDR3 length: 15 residues. Trimming cost V 0 bases and J 3 bases; bases outside gene matches: 4. From germline, CDR1 is LNHNV and CDR2 YYDKDF (reference sequence). The CDR3 loop reads CATSRDGTSEETQYF. The CDR3 DNA follows: TGTGCCACCAGCAGAGATGGTACTAGCGAAGAGACCCAGTACTTC.

The chain is built from TRBV4-3 and TRBJ2-5, with no clear D. Germline V gives CDR1 LGHNA, CDR2 YSLEER. V lost 4 bases, J lost 5 bases, and 17 bases lay in between. The CDR3 is made up of 15 amino acids. The DNA of the CDR3 is TGCGCCAGCAGCCGGCTGCAGGCCTCTGGGGAGACCCAGTACTTC. Amino acid sequence: CASSRLQASGETQYF.

This clonotype occurred a few times. The V gene is TRBV24-1, the J gene TRBJ2-2, with a possible D match to TRBD2 (6 bases). V was cut by 4 bases and J by 5 bases, with 13 bases left in between. The CDR3 has 15 amino acids. Germline V lookup: CDR1 KGHDR, CDR2 SFDVKD. The CDR3 sequence: CATSDSWGRTGELFF. The CDR3, as DNA: TGTGCCACCAGTGACTCCTGGGGGAGGACCGGGGAGCTGTTTTTT.

This clonotype was recorded at least ten times. The chain carries TRBV12-3 or TRBV12-4 and TRBJ2-3; D is uncertain. Trimming took off 7 bases at V and 3 bases at J, with 11 bases between the two ends. This CDR3 contains 13 residues. Here the CDR3 DNA reads TGTGCCAGCATCTCCCCCCGGACAGATACGCAGTATTTT. It is translated as CASISPRTDTQYF.

The chain recombines TRBV11-2 with TRBJ2-5; 7 nucleotides match TRBD2. CDR3 size: 12 residues. The V segment lost 7 bases and the J segment 4 bases; nucleotides outside the gene matches: 3. Per the germline V gene, CDR1 is SGHAT and CDR2 is FQNNGV. CDR3 bases: TGTGCCAGCAACCGGGGGGTAGAGACCCAGTACTTC. This encodes CASNRGVETQYF. Together with reference TRBV11-2 and TRBJ2-5, the CDR3 gives the full variable domain: EAGVAQSPRYKIIEKRQSVAFWCNPISGHATLYWYQQILGQGPKLLIQFQNNGVVDDSQLPKDRFSAERLKGVDSTLKIQPAKLEDSAVYLCASNRGVETQYFGPGTRLLVL.

The genes are TRBV2 and TRBJ2-1; D is ambiguous. Trimming removed 7 bases at V and 10 bases at J, with 11 bases between. CDR1 is SNHLY, CDR2 FYNNEI, per germline. This CDR3 contains 11 residues. The CDR3 nucleotides are TGTGCCAGCACCAAAGGGTGGGAGCAGTTCTTC. It translates to CASTKGWEQFF.

The V gene is TRBV28, the J gene TRBJ2-4, with D unclear. The CDR3 covers 12 residues. V lost 1 base and J 11 bases, leaving 9 bases between the germline ends. Germline lookup yields CDR1 MDHEN and CDR2 SYDVKM. CDR3 region: CASSLSSYLQYF. The CDR3 coding sequence is TGTGCCAGCAGTTTATCCTCGTACCTTCAGTACTTC.

The table lists this clonotype with many counts. The chain has TRBV7-6 and TRBJ2-7; the D is unclear. CDR1 and CDR2 (germline): SGHVS, FNYEAQ. The CDR3 is 13 residues long. The V end was cut by 1 base, the J end by 6 bases, with 10 bases between. CDR3 coding DNA: TGTGCCAGCAGCTTAGGGTCGGGTTCCGAGCAGTACTTC. This sequence encodes CASSLGSGSEQYF.

This clonotype was observed many times. This chain uses TRBV7-2 with TRBJ2-1; D call uncertain. This CDR3 contains 11 residues. V shed 2 bases and J shed 12 bases, with 8 bases lying between them. Germline CDR1 is SGHTA and CDR2 is FQGNSA. CDR3 coding DNA: TGTGCCAGCAGCTTAACCTACGTGCAGTTCTTC. Translated, it gives CASSLTYVQFF. The variable domain in full, completed from reference TRBV7-2 and TRBJ2-1, reads GAGVSQSPSNKVTEKGKDVELRCDPISGHTALYWYRQSLGQGLEFLIYFQGNSAPDKSGLPSDRFSAERTGGSVSTLTIQRTQQEDSAVYLCASSLTYVQFFGPGTRLTVL.

This clonotype came up a few times. This chain connects TRBV2 to TRBJ1-1; D possibly corresponds to TRBD1 (5 bases). V was trimmed by 6 bases and J by 11 bases, leaving 19 bases between them. Germline V gene sequence: CDR1 SNHLY, CDR2 FYNNEI. CDR3 length: 13 residues. The CDR3 DNA follows: TGTGCCAGCAGGTTGGCAGGGTTGGCGGGGGCTTTCTTT. This gives the protein CASRLAGLAGAFF. The complete variable domain, with remaining parts taken from reference TRBV2 and TRBJ1-1, reads EPEVTQTPSHQVTQMGQEVILRCVPISNHLYFYWYRQILGQKVEFLVSFYNNEISEKSEIFDDQFSVERPDGSNFTLKIRSTKLEDSAMYFCASRLAGLAGAFFGQGTRLTVV.

The chain couples TRBV21-1 to TRBJ2-7; the table's D call of TRBD2 was not tested on the DNA. TRBV21-1 is given as a pseudogene. This CDR3 spans 15 amino acids. This chain's CDR3 is CASRTSAGDDYEQYF. The CDR3 region has the DNA TGTGCCAGCAGAACATCAGCGGGAGACGACTACGAGCAGTACTTC.

This clonotype came up many times. The chain uses TRBV5-6 and TRBJ2-7, with D possibly TRBD1 on 5 matching bases. The germline V gene encodes CDR1 SGHDT and CDR2 YYEEEE. The CDR3 is made up of 14 amino acids. V gave up 4 bases and J gave up 2 bases, with 13 bases separating them. Here the CDR3 reads CASSPPGHAYEQYF. The CDR3 DNA follows: TGTGCCAGCAGCCCCCCAGGGCACGCCTACGAGCAGTACTTC.

The chain employs TRBV7-3 and TRBJ2-7; D remains ambiguous. This CDR3 contains 12 residues. The germline V gene has CDR1 SGHTA and CDR2 FQGTGA. V lost 2 bases and J lost 9, with 11 bases in between. The CDR3 DNA sequence: TGTGCCAGCAGCTTAGAAGTTGGGCTGCAGTACTTC. Protein: CASSLEVGLQYF.

A few counts support this clonotype. The chain is built from TRBV10-3 and TRBJ1-6; D is perhaps TRBD1 (6 bases). This CDR3 region has 15 residues. The V end lost 4 bases, the J end lost 9 bases, and 16 bases lay between the germline ends. The germline V gene encodes CDR1 ENHRY and CDR2 SYGVKD. The chain's CDR3 is CAISVGGQLSSPLHF. In DNA form, the CDR3 reads TGTGCCATCAGTGTCGGGGGGCAGCTGTCTTCACCCCTCCACTTT.

This clonotype was seen more than once but under ten times. This chain's CDR3 is CSVEDNSRSLNEQFF. CDR3 in DNA: TGCAGCGTTGAAGATAACAGCCGTAGTCTCAATGAGCAGTTCTTC. This chain joins TRBV29-1 and TRBJ2-1; no clear D gene. This CDR3 has 15 amino acids. Deletions cut 0 bases from V and 6 bases from J, with 15 bases between. Germline CDR1 reads SQVTM; CDR2 reads ANQGSEA.